This passage covers 19 T cell receptor beta chains from one sample sequenced in a study of graft-versus-host responses after intestinal transplantation. No antigen is known for these receptors. TCRdb's table, derived via immunoSEQ multiplex PCR, lists solely in-frame clones and lacks some. The repertoire holds around 78,000 clones, over 75% seen once, with around 8% in the top ten. Sequencing used unstimulated CD8+ T cells sorted from spleen or lymph node cells, obtained before transplant. The receptors shown here come from a human donor who was the organ donor for an intestinal transplant.

This rearrangement joins TRBV27 to TRBJ1-6; possibly TRBD1 for D (6 bases). V lost 6 bases to trimming and J lost 7 bases, with 10 bases between them. In germline, CDR1 is MNHEY, CDR2 SMNVEV (reference sequence). The CDR3 is made up of 13 amino acids. The DNA for the CDR3 is TGTGCCAGCAGGGTAGGGGGGAATTCACCCCTCCACTTT. Amino acid sequence: CASRVGGNSPLHF.

The chain links TRBV19 to TRBJ2-7, with 7 bases aligning to TRBD1. The CDR3 covers 16 residues. Per the germline V gene, CDR1 is LNHDA and CDR2 is SQIVND (reference sequence). Germline trimming cut 0 bases from V and 3 bases from J; bases unmatched to any gene: 8. The CDR3, as DNA: TGTGCCAGTAGTATAGATCTAGGGGACAGCATCTACGAGCAGTACTTC. It yields the protein CASSIDLGDSIYEQYF.

The chain uses TRBV9 and TRBJ1-6; D is unresolved. V gave up 0 bases and J gave up 10 bases, with 5 bases separating them. This CDR3 region has 12 residues. Per germline, CDR1 SGDLS and CDR2 YYNGEE. The CDR3 DNA reads TGTGCCAGCAGCGTAGATGACTCACCCCTCCACTTT. Translation: CASSVDDSPLHF.

The chain is built from TRBV30 and TRBJ2-1; 10 positions agree with TRBD2. This CDR3 is built from 13 residues. Unmatched junction bases numbered 0, after V lost 2 bases and J lost 5 bases. Germline-derived CDR1 and CDR2 are GTSNPN and SVGIG (reference sequence). This chain's CDR3 is CAWSTSGDNEQFF. CDR3 nucleotides: TGTGCCTGGAGTACTAGCGGGGACAATGAGCAGTTCTTC. Filled out from reference TRBV30 and TRBJ2-1, the complete variable domain reads SQTIHQWPATLVQPVGSPLSLECTVEGTSNPNLYWYRQAAGRGLQLLFYSVGIGQISSEVPQNLSASRPQDRQFILSSKKLLLSDSGFYLCAWSTSGDNEQFFGPGTRLTVL.

The chain carries TRBV6-1 and TRBJ1-6, with 7 bases identical to TRBD1. Unmatched junction bases numbered 6, after V lost 4 bases and J lost 3 bases. From germline, CDR1 is MNHNS and CDR2 SASEGT. The CDR3 is made up of 16 amino acids. As DNA, the CDR3 is TGTGCCAGCAGTGGGGGGGGACAGATCTATAATTCACCCCTCCACTTT. This gives the protein CASSGGGQIYNSPLHF.

The gene calls are TRBV19 and TRBJ1-1, with D perhaps TRBD1 (5 bases). CDR1 LNHDA and CDR2 SQIVND come from the germline V gene (reference sequence). V was clipped by 6 bases and J by 1 base, with 15 bases between them. CDR3 length: 15 amino acids. CDR3 sequence reads: CASSKHRRENTEAFF. The CDR3 coding sequence is TGTGCCAGTAGCAAGCACAGGAGGGAGAACACTGAAGCTTTCTTT.

V and J are TRBV7-9 and TRBJ2-1; 8 bases agree with TRBD1. The germline gives CDR1 SEHNR, CDR2 FQNEAQ (reference sequence). The V gene end was trimmed by 3 bases and the J gene end by 2 bases; junction bases not matched to a gene: 3. The CDR3 extends over 15 amino acids. CDR3 loop: CASSFEQGAYNEQFF. The CDR3 DNA is TGTGCCAGCAGCTTTGAACAGGGGGCCTACAATGAGCAGTTCTTC.

This clone was observed once. V and J are TRBV6-1 and TRBJ2-3; D possibly uses TRBD1 or TRBD2 (5 bases each). V shed 9 bases and J shed 1 base, with 14 bases lying between them. CDR1 is MNHNS and CDR2 is SASEGT in the germline V gene. This CDR3 comprises 14 residues. The CDR3 DNA reads TGTGCCAGTAGGGACGGAGGCGGCACAGATACGCAGTATTTT. Translated, it gives CASRDGGGTDTQYF.

The V gene is TRBV4-1, the J gene TRBJ2-3; D possibly uses TRBD1 or TRBD2 (5 bases each). This CDR3 is built from 17 residues. From germline, CDR1 is MGHRA and CDR2 YSYEKL. V was pared by 1 base and J by 4 bases, with 18 bases between. The CDR3 here is CASSQGYGTAKPDTQYF. Here the CDR3 DNA reads TGCGCCAGCAGCCAAGGATACGGGACGGCAAAACCAGATACGCAGTATTTT.

This chain links TRBV7-2 with TRBJ2-1, with a possible D match to TRBD2 (6 bases). Between the trimmed V and J ends, which lost 0 bases and 7 bases, there was a span of 13 bases. The CDR3 spans 15 residues. CDR1 is SGHTA and CDR2 is FQGNSA in the germline V gene. For the CDR3, the DNA is TGTGCCAGCAGCTTAGCCGGGACTCCGAGGAATGAGCAGTTCTTC. Protein product: CASSLAGTPRNEQFF.

V usage is TRBV5-1 and J usage is TRBJ1-2, with D uncertain. V dropped 0 bases and J dropped 6 bases, with 9 bases sitting between them. The CDR3 extends over 13 amino acids. Germline V gene data show CDR1 as SGHRS and CDR2 as YFSETQ. The CDR3 DNA is TGCGCCAGCAGCTTGGCCCTCAGAAATGGCTACACCTTC. Protein: CASSLALRNGYTF. Full variable domain (outside the CDR3, taken from reference TRBV5-1 and TRBJ1-2): KAGVTQTPRYLIKTRGQQVTLSCSPISGHRSVSWYQQTPGQGLQFLFEYFSETQRNKGNFPGRFSGRQFSNSRSEMNVSTLELGDSALYLCASSLALRNGYTFGSGTRLTVV.

The chain couples TRBV7-6 to TRBJ1-1, with a weak D call TRBD1 (6 bases). The CDR3 extends over 16 amino acids. Germline V gene data show CDR1 as SGHVS and CDR2 as FNYEAQ. V was cut by 1 base and J by 3 bases, with 15 bases left in between. The CDR3 bases are TGTGCCAGCAGCTTAGGGGGGGCAGGGGAGGACACTGAAGCTTTCTTT. Translation gives CASSLGGAGEDTEAFF.

The CDR3 reads CASRLPRDRGTDTQYF. In DNA form, the CDR3 reads TGCGCCAGCAGACTACCCCGGGACAGGGGCACAGATACGCAGTATTTT. J is TRBJ2-3 and V is TRBV5-1, with 9 nucleotides matching TRBD1. This CDR3 has 16 amino acids. V gave up 5 bases and J gave up 1 base; unmatched junction bases: 8. Looked up from germline, CDR1 is SGHRS and CDR2 is YFSETQ.

The J gene is TRBJ1-5, the V gene TRBV28; D ambiguous. Germline V CDR1 and CDR2: MDHEN, SYDVKM. V dropped 8 bases and J dropped 0 bases, with 11 bases sitting between them. There are 14 residues in the CDR3. The CDR3 DNA is TGTGCCAGCCATGACCCTATTAGCAATCAGCCCCAGCATTTT. Its protein product is CASHDPISNQPQHF.

The chain carries TRBV9 and TRBJ2-2; TRBD1 matches at 7 bases. This CDR3 is 16 amino acids long. CDR1 and CDR2 (germline): SGDLS, YYNGEE. The J segment lost 6 bases and the V segment lost 0 bases, leaving 8 bases of the junction unmatched. The DNA of the CDR3 is TGTGCCAGCAGCGTAGGCCCAGGGGGTGATGCCGGGGAGCTGTTTTTT. Encoded protein: CASSVGPGGDAGELFF.

This clone was counted once. The V gene is TRBV5-6, the J gene TRBJ1-2; no clear D gene. Trimming stripped 0 bases from V and 6 bases from J, with 9 bases between. Looked up from germline, CDR1 is SGHDT and CDR2 is YYEEEE. This CDR3 has 13 residues. In nucleotides, the CDR3 is TGTGCCAGCAGCTTGGTCGGCTGGGATGGCTACACCTTC. Amino acid sequence: CASSLVGWDGYTF. Full variable domain (remainder filled in from reference TRBV5-6 and TRBJ1-2): DAGVTQSPTHLIKTRGQQVTLRCSPKSGHDTVSWYQQALGQGPQFIFQYYEEEERQRGNFPDRFSGHQFPNYSSELNVNALLLGDSALYLCASSLVGWDGYTFGSGTRLTVV.

This chain connects TRBV4-1 to TRBJ1-2, with unresolved D. The ends were cut back, 1 base at V and 6 bases at J, with 12 bases in the middle. Germline CDR1 MGHRA, CDR2 YSYEKL. The CDR3 sequence is 14 residues long. The CDR3 nucleotides read TGCGCCAGCAGCCAAGTGGGAACAGAGAATGGCTACACCTTC. Translating it yields CASSQVGTENGYTF.

The chain has TRBV11-2 and TRBJ1-1; D uncertain. V dropped 2 bases and J dropped 0 bases, with 7 bases sitting between them. The CDR3 covers 14 residues. The germline gives CDR1 SGHAT, CDR2 FQNNGV. The chain's CDR3 is CASSLMRLNTEAFF. DNA of the CDR3: TGTGCCAGCAGCTTAATGCGATTGAACACTGAAGCTTTCTTT.

The chain couples TRBV5-6 to TRBJ2-2; D call uncertain. The CDR3 is 14 residues long. The V and J ends lost 1 base and 2 bases respectively, with 6 bases between them. CDR1 is SGHDT, CDR2 YYEEEE, per germline. The CDR3 nucleotides read TGTGCCAGCAGCTTGAACCTAAACACCGGGGAGCTGTTTTTT. Protein product: CASSLNLNTGELFF.